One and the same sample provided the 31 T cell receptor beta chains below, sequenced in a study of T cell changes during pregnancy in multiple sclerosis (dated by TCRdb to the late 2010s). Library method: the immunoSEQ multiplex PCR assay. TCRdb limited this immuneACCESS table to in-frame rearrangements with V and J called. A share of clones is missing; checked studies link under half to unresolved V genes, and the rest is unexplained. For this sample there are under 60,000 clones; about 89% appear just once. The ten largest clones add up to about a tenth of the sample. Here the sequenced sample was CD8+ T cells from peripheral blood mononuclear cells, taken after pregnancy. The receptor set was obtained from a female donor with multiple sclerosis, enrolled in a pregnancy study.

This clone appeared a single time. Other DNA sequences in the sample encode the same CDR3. As DNA, the CDR3 is TGCGCCAGCAGCTTGGTAGGGGAGAACACTGAAGCTTTCTTT. Translating gives CASSLVGENTEAFF. The rearrangement links TRBV5-1 to TRBJ1-1, with D maybe TRBD1 (5 bases). Per the germline V gene, CDR1 is SGHRS and CDR2 is YFSETQ. The CDR3 has 14 amino acids. The germline V and J ends were trimmed by 0 bases and 1 base, with 7 bases remaining between them.

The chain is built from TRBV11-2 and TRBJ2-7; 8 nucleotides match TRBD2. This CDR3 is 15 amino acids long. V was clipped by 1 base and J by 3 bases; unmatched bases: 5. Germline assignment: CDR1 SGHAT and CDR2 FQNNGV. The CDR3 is CASSLGLAGVYEQYF. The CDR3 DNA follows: TGTGCCAGCAGCTTAGGTCTAGCGGGCGTCTACGAGCAGTACTTC.

This chain's CDR3 is CASSLSGGSSYEQYF. CDR3 bases: TGTGCCAGCAGCTTATCTGGCGGTAGCTCCTACGAGCAGTACTTC. This rearrangement joins TRBV7-8 to TRBJ2-7; D is ambiguous. This CDR3 region has 15 residues. Trimming stripped 2 bases from V and 0 bases from J, with 11 bases between. Per the germline V gene, CDR1 is SGHVS and CDR2 is FQNEAQ.

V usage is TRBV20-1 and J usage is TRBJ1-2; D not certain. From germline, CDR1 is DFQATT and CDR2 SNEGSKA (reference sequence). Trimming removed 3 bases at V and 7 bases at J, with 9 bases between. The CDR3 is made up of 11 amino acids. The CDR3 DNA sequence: TGCAGTGCTAGTGTGTCCAGTGGCTACACCTTC. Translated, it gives CSASVSSGYTF.

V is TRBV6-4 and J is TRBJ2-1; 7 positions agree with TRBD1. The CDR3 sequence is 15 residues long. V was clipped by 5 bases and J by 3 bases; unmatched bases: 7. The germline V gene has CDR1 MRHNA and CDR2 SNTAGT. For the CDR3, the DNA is TGTGCCAGCAGTCCGGGGACAGCTGACTACAATGAGCAGTTCTTC. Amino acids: CASSPGTADYNEQFF.

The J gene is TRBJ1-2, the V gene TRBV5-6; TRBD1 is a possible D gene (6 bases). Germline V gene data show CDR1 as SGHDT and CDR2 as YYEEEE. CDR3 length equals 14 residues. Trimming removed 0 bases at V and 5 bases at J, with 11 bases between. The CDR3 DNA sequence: TGTGCCAGCAGCTTGGACGTAGGACAGTATGGCTACACCTTC. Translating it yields CASSLDVGQYGYTF. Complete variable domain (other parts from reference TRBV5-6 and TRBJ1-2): DAGVTQSPTHLIKTRGQQVTLRCSPKSGHDTVSWYQQALGQGPQFIFQYYEEEERQRGNFPDRFSGHQFPNYSSELNVNALLLGDSALYLCASSLDVGQYGYTFGSGTRLTVV.

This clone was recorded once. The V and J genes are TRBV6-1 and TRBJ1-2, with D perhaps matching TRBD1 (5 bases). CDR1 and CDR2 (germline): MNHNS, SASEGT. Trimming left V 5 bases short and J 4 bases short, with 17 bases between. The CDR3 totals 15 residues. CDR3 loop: CASSQGSSLSYGYTF. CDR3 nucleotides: TGTGCCAGCAGTCAGGGATCATCCTTGTCCTATGGCTACACCTTC.

The CDR3 coding sequence is TGTGCCAGCAGCTTAGGACAGGGTGGGCTCTACGAGCAGTACTTC. This sequence encodes CASSLGQGGLYEQYF. The gene calls are TRBV5-6 and TRBJ2-7, with 8 bases fitting TRBD1. CDR1 is SGHDT and CDR2 is YYEEEE in the germline V gene. J lost 3 bases, V lost 2 bases, and 7 bases had no gene match. This CDR3 is built from 15 residues.

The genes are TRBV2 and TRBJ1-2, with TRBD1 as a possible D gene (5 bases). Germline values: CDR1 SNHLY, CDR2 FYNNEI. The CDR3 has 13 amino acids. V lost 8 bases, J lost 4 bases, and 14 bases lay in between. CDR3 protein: CASGEGTGYGYTF. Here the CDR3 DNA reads TGTGCCAGCGGGGAGGGGACCGGCTATGGCTACACCTTC.

CDR3 sequence (DNA): TGTGCCAGCAGTGTAGACAGGGTAGGAACTGAAGCTTTCTTT. Its protein is CASSVDRVGTEAFF. The genes are TRBV2 and TRBJ1-1, with TRBD1 matching 7 bases. The CDR3 has 14 residues. Germline values: CDR1 SNHLY, CDR2 FYNNEI. The trim removed 4 bases at V and 5 bases at J, leaving 7 bases unmatched.

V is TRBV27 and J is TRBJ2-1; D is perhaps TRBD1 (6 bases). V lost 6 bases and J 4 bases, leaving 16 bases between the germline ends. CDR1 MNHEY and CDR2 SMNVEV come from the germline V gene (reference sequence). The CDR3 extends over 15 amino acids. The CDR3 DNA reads TGTGCCAGCAGACCTCCGGGACATCCGTACAATGAGCAGTTCTTC. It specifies CASRPPGHPYNEQFF.

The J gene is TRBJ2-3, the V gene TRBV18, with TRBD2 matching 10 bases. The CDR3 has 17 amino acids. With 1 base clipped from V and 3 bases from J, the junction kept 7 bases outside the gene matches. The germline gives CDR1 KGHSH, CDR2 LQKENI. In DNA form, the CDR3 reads TGTGCCAGCTCACCACAGGGACTAGCGTTCGGGACAGATACGCAGTATTTT. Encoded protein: CASSPQGLAFGTDTQYF.

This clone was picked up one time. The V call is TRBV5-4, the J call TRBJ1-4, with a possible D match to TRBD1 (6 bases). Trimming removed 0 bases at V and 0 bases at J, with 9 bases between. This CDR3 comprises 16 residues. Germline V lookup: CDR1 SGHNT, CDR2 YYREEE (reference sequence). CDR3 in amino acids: CASSLGTAPTNEKLFF. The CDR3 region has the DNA TGTGCCAGCAGCTTGGGGACAGCCCCAACTAATGAAAAACTGTTTTTT.

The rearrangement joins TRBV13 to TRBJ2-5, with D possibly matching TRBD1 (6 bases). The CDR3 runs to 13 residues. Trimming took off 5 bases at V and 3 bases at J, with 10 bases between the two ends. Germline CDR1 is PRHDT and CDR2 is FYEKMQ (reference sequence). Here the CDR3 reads CASSQTGEETQYF. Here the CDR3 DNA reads TGTGCCAGCAGCCAGACAGGAGAAGAGACCCAGTACTTC.

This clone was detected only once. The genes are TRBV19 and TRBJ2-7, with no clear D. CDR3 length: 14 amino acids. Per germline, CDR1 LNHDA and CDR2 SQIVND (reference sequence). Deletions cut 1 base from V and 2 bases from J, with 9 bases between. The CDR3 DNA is TGTGCCAGTAGTATAGCTGGCTTTACCTACGAGCAGTACTTC. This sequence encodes CASSIAGFTYEQYF.

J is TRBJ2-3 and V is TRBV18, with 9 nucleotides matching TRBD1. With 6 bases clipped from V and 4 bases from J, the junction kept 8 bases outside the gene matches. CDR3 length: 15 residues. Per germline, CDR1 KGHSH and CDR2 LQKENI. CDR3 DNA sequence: TGTGCCAGCTCCCGGGACAGGGTTCTCTCAGATACGCAGTATTTT. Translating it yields CASSRDRVLSDTQYF.

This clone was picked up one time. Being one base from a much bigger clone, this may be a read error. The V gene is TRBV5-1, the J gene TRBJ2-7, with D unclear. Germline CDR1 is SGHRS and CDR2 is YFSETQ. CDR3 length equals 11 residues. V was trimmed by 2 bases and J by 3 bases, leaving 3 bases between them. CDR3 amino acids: CASSFGYEQYF. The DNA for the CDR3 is TGCGCCAGCAGCTTCGGCTACGAGCAGTACTTC.

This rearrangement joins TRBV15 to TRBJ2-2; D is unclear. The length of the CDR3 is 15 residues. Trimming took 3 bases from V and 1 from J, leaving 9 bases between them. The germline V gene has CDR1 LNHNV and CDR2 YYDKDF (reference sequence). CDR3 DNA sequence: TGTGCCACCAGCAGCCTGGAGCTGAACACCGGGGAGCTGTTTTTT. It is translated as CATSSLELNTGELFF.

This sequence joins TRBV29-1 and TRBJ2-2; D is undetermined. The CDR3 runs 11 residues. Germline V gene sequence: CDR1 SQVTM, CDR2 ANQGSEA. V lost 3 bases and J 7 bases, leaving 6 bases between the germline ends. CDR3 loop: CSVEIYGELFF. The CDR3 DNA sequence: TGCAGCGTTGAGATCTACGGGGAGCTGTTTTTT.

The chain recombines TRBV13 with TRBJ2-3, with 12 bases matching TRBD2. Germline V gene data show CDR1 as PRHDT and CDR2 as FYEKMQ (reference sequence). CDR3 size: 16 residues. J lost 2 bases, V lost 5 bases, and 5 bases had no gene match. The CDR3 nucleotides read TGTGCCAGCAGCCCCAGACTAGCGGGGGCCACAGATACGCAGTATTTT. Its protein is CASSPRLAGATDTQYF.

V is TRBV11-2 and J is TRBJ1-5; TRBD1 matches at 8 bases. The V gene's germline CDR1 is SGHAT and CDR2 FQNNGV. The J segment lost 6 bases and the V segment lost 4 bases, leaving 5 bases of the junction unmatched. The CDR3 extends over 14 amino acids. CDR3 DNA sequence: TGTGCCAGCAGCTCAACAGGGGGAAGTCAGCCCCAGCATTTT. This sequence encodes CASSSTGGSQPQHF.

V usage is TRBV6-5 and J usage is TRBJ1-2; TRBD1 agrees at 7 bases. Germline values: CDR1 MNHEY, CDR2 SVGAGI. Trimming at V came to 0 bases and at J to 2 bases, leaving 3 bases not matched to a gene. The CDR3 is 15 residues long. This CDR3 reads CASSYSLDRNYGYTF. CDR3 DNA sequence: TGTGCCAGCAGTTACTCCCTGGACAGGAACTATGGCTACACCTTC.

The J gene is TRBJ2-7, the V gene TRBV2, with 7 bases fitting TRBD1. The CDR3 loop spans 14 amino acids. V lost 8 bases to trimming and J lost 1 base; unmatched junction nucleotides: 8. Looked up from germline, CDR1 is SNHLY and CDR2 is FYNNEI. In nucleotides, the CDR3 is TGTGCCAGCCTATACAGGGGATCGTCCTACGAGCAGTACTTC. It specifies CASLYRGSSYEQYF.

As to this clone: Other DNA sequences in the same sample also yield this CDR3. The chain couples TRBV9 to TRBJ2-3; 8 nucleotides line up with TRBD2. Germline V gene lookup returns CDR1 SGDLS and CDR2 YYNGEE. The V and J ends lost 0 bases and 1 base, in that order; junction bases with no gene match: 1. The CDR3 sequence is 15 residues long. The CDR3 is CASSVAAGGTDTQYF. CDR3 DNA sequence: TGTGCCAGCAGCGTAGCAGCGGGGGGCACAGATACGCAGTATTTT.

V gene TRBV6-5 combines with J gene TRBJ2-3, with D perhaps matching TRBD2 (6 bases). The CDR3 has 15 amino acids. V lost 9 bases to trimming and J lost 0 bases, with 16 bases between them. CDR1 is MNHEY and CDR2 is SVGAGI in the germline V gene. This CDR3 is CARSLIAGSTDTQYF. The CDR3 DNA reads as TGTGCCAGGAGCCTCATCGCGGGGAGCACAGATACGCAGTATTTT.

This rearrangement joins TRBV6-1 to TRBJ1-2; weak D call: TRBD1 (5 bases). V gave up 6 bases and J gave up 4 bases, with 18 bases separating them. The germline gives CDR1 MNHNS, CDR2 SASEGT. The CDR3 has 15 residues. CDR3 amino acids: CASSDPGGGGYGYTF. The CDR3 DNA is TGTGCCAGCAGCGACCCCGGGGGGGGTGGCTATGGCTACACCTTC.

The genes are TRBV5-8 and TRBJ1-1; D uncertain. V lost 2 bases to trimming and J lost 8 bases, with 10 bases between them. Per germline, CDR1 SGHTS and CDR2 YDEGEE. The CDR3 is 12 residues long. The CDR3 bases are TGTGCCAGCAGCTTAGGCGCGCGGGAAGCTTTCTTT. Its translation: CASSLGAREAFF.

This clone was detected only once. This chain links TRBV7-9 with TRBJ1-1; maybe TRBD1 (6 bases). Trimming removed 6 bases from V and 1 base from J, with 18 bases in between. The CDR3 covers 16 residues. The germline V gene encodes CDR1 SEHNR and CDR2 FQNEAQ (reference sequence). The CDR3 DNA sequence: TGTGCCAGCAGACCACCCCAGCAGGGGACGAACACTGAAGCTTTCTTT. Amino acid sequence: CASRPPQQGTNTEAFF.

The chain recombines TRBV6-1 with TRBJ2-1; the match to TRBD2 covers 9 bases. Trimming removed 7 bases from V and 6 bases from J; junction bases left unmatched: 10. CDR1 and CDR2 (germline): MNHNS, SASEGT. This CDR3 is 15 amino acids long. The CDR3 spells CASTPEAGGSNEQFF. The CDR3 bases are TGTGCCAGCACCCCGGAAGCGGGGGGAAGCAATGAGCAGTTCTTC.

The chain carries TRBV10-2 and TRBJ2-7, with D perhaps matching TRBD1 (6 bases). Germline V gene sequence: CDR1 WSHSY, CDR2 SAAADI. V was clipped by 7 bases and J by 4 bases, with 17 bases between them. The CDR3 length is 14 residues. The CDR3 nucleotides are TGCGCCAGCATGAAACAGGGATTGTTATACGAGCAGTACTTC. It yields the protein CASMKQGLLYEQYF.

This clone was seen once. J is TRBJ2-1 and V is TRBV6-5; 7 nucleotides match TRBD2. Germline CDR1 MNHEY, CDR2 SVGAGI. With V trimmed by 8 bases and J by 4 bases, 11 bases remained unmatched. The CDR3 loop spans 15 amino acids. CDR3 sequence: CASSLWGEGYNEQFF. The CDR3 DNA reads TGTGCCAGCTCCCTTTGGGGGGAGGGATACAATGAGCAGTTCTTC.